This is a list of T cell receptor beta chains from one sample in a study of blood T cell repertoires in COVID-19. Measured with immunoSEQ multiplex PCR; TCRdb has only the in-frame clones, and not every one. The sample lists 350,000 to 400,000 clones; approximately 86% were seen once. The sequenced sample was peripheral blood. Receptors originate from a woman between 55 and 75 years old with COVID-19, enrolled during active disease. The CDR3 runs from the conserved cysteine through the conserved F or W. The D gene is left open where the match is weak. Size is stated for part of the rows, as once, few or many counts, or as a class when the clone is expanded.

d_call clone_size j_call v_call cdr3_aa cdr3_nt
TRBD1 . TRBJ2-3 TRBV10-3 CAISKTGGSTDTQYF TGTGCCATCAGTAAGACAGGGGGAAGCACAGATACGCAGTATTTT
TRBD1 . TRBJ1-2 TRBV29-1 CSVDPTGNNYGYTF TGCAGCGTTGACCCGACAGGGAATAACTATGGCTACACCTTC
TRBD2 . TRBJ2-5 TRBV7-2 CASSFGLGQETQYF TGTGCCAGCAGCTTTGGACTAGGACAAGAGACCCAGTACTTC
TRBD2 . TRBJ2-1 TRBV6-1 CASSGQRGAIYNEQFF TGTGCCAGCAGTGGTCAGCGGGGGGCCATCTACAATGAGCAGTTCTTC
TRBD2 few TRBJ2-7 TRBV7-2 CASSLLLAGGYTYEQYF TGTGCCAGCAGCTTACTCCTAGCGGGGGGGTATACCTACGAGCAGTACTTC
. few TRBJ2-7 TRBV6-1 CASSEKGPGEQYF TGTGCCAGCAGTGAAAAGGGGCCGGGCGAGCAGTACTTC
TRBD1 . TRBJ2-7 TRBV14 CASSQPQTGPPYEQYF TGTGCCAGCAGCCAACCCCAGACAGGGCCGCCCTACGAGCAGTACTTC
TRBD2 once TRBJ2-3 TRBV3-1/TRBV3-2 CASRPSRAGGNTDTQYF TGTGCCAGCAGACCTTCCCGGGCGGGGGGCAACACAGATACGCAGTATTTT
TRBD1 . TRBJ1-1 TRBV5-1 CASSLAEGANTEAFF TGCGCCAGCAGCTTGGCCGAGGGGGCGAACACTGAAGCTTTCTTT
TRBD1 . TRBJ2-7 TRBV11-3 CASSLDLGTGQYF TGTGCCAGCAGCTTAGATCTTGGGACAGGGCAGTACTTC
TRBD2 . TRBJ2-1 TRBV2 CASSLTSGVLDEQFF TGTGCCAGCAGTCTAACTAGCGGGGTTCTCGATGAGCAGTTCTTC
. . TRBJ2-3 TRBV5-4 CASSLDRVTDTQYF TGTGCCAGCAGCTTGGACAGAGTTACAGATACGCAGTATTTT
. . TRBJ2-2 TRBV9 CASSAYFTGELFF TGTGCCAGCAGCGCGTACTTCACCGGGGAGCTGTTTTTT
. . TRBJ1-2 TRBV6-2/TRBV6-3 CASSYGYYGYTF TGTGCCAGCAGTTACGGCTACTATGGCTACACCTTC
TRBD1 . TRBJ2-1 TRBV19 CASTLTGGNYNEQFF TGTGCCAGTACACTAACAGGGGGCAATTACAATGAGCAGTTCTTC
. once TRBJ2-1 TRBV29-1 CSAPRHPHNEQFF TGCAGCGCTCCTCGACATCCCCACAATGAGCAGTTCTTC
. . TRBJ2-1 TRBV4-2 CASSVGQSSYNEQFF TGTGCCAGCAGCGTTGGACAGAGCTCCTACAATGAGCAGTTCTTC
. . TRBJ2-2 TRBV9 CASSTQRDSHQTNTGELFF TGTGCCAGCAGCACACAACGGGACTCCCACCAAACGAACACCGGGGAGCTGTTTTTT
. . TRBJ1-6 TRBV19 CASTPYRSSYNSPLHF TGTGCCAGTACCCCGTATCGGAGCTCCTATAATTCACCCCTCCACTTT
. . TRBJ2-7 TRBV7-6 CASSRGHNYEQYF TGTGCCAGCAGCCGGGGTCATAACTACGAGCAGTACTTC
TRBD1 . TRBJ1-2 TRBV11-3 CASSTGTALSLSGYTF TGTGCCAGCAGCACTGGGACAGCACTCTCACTATCTGGCTACACCTTC
. . TRBJ1-1 TRBV21-1 CASSKGQGSPEAFF TGTGCCAGCAGCAAAGGACAGGGTAGCCCTGAAGCTTTCTTT
TRBD2 . TRBJ2-1 TRBV4-1 CASSQELAGYNEQFF TGCGCCAGCAGCCAAGAACTAGCGGGGTACAATGAGCAGTTCTTC
. . TRBJ1-1 TRBV30 CAWRWGEMNTEAFF TGTGCCTGGAGGTGGGGGGAAATGAACACTGAAGCTTTCTTT
. . TRBJ2-1 TRBV6-2/TRBV6-3 CASSLAGMGSSYNEQFF TGTGCCAGCAGTTTAGCCGGGATGGGGAGCTCCTACAATGAGCAGTTCTTC
TRBD1 . TRBJ1-6 TRBV4-1 CASSQGRQGPNWNSPLHF TGCGCCAGCAGCCAAGGCCGACAGGGACCGAATTGGAATTCACCCCTCCACTTT
TRBD1 . TRBJ2-6 TRBV4-2 CASSQETGGAGANVLTF TGTGCCAGCAGCCAAGAAACAGGGGGCGCTGGGGCCAACGTCCTGACTTTC